The rows below give T cell receptor beta chains drawn from one sample of a study. From the RT-PCR reads, TCRdb called clonotypes with MiXCR, one entry per CDR3 protein. The sample has about 680,000 distinct CDR3 sequences, 14% seen once. Sequencing was performed on memory CD4+ T cells from blood. The receptors derive from a female donor in good health, serving as a healthy control. The CDR3 runs from the conserved cysteine through the conserved F or W. The D gene is left open where the match is weak. Clone size is shown for a subset of rows, as once, few, many or a class of expanded clone.

j_call v_call d_call clone_size cdr3_nt cdr3_aa
TRBJ2-7 TRBV5-5 . many TGTGCCAGCACCTCCCTAACAGCGCGATACGAGCAGTACTTC CASTSLTARYEQYF
TRBJ2-1 TRBV4-3 TRBD2 . TGCGCCAGCAGCCAGTATAGCGGGTTTTACAATGAGCAGTTCTTC CASSQYSGFYNEQFF
TRBJ2-7 TRBV6-5 TRBD2 few TGTGCCAGCAAAACTGGACTAGCGGGAGTCGAGCAGTACTTC CASKTGLAGVEQYF
TRBJ2-7 TRBV20-1 . . TGCAGTGCCCTCCCCAGCGGAGATTACGAGCAGTACTTC CSALPSGDYEQYF
TRBJ2-5 TRBV5-1 . few TGCGCCAGCAGCCCTAATAGACAGATAGAAGAGACCCAGTACTTC CASSPNRQIEETQYF
TRBJ2-1 TRBV20-1 . many TGCAGTGCTCCCCAGGAGTCTGAGCAGTTCTTC CSAPQESEQFF
TRBJ1-6 TRBV6-6 . . TGTGCCAGCAGTAACCGGGACTATAATTCACCCCTCCACTTT CASSNRDYNSPLHF
TRBJ2-1 TRBV29-1 . many TGCAGCGTTGAAGATCGACCCAATGAGCAGTTCTTC CSVEDRPNEQFF
TRBJ1-2 TRBV9 . few TGTGCCAGCAGCCCCTCTAGGGATCCCTCCTATGGCTACACCTTC CASSPSRDPSYGYTF
TRBJ1-1 TRBV10-3 TRBD1 few TGTGCCACGACAGGGTTGAACACTGAAGCTTTCTTT CATTGLNTEAFF
TRBJ2-7 TRBV28 . . TGTGCCAGCAGTTTTAGACAGATTTACTCCTACAAGCAGTACTTC CASSFRQIYSYKQYF
TRBJ2-3 TRBV5-1 . . TGCGCCAGCAGCTTAGACTCGGGGATGACAGATACGCAGTATTTT CASSLDSGMTDTQYF
TRBJ2-7 TRBV7-6 . many TGTGCCAGCAGCTCAGCACGAGGAGGACAGACCGGGTACGAGCAGTACTTC CASSSARGGQTGYEQYF
TRBJ2-7 TRBV9 TRBD1 . TGTGCCAGCAGCGTAGGAACAGGGGCCAACGAGCAGTACTTC CASSVGTGANEQYF
TRBJ2-3 TRBV27 . . TGTGCCAGCACCCGAACGGGCAGTGCCACAGATACGCAGTATTTT CASTRTGSATDTQYF
TRBJ2-3 TRBV6-5 . . TGTGCCAGCAGTTACTCCGCTCCGCATAGCACAGATACGCAGTATTTT CASSYSAPHSTDTQYF
TRBJ2-7 TRBV12-3/TRBV12-4 TRBD1 few TGTGCCAGCAGTTTGTATTCGGGACAGGGGTCGTACGAGCAGTACTTC CASSLYSGQGSYEQYF
TRBJ1-6 TRBV6-2/TRBV6-3 . . TGTGCCAGCAGTTACGGTCAGGGACGGGAATCACCCCTCCACTTT CASSYGQGRESPLHF